These T cell receptor beta chains were read from a single sample in a study of shared clonotypes between healthy human individuals. Data came from immunoSEQ multiplex PCR; TCRdb stores just in-frame clones and leaves some out. Among approximately 99,000 clones, approximately 70% were seen once, and the ten largest hold roughly a quarter. Source material: memory CD8+ T cells sorted from blood. The receptor source for this set is a woman aged 25 to 39 in good health. Both conserved end residues are part of each CDR3. The order of the fields is V gene, J gene, CDR3 protein.

v_gene: TRBV19
j_gene: TRBJ2-3
CDR3aa: CASSMVPGTDTQYF

v_gene: TRBV19
j_gene: TRBJ2-7
CDR3aa: CASSMKSGRVYEQYF

v_gene: TRBV11-2
j_gene: TRBJ1-2
CDR3aa: CASSPPGTLNYGYTF

v_gene: TRBV25-1
j_gene: TRBJ2-7
CDR3aa: CASGSDGRSYEQYF

v_gene: TRBV9
j_gene: TRBJ2-1
CDR3aa: CASSVEGDRYNEQFF

v_gene: TRBV7-2
j_gene: TRBJ2-7
CDR3aa: CASSLGLAGGSYEQYF

v_gene: TRBV7-9
j_gene: TRBJ2-1
CDR3aa: CASSSVTSGSSYNEQFF

v_gene: TRBV19
j_gene: TRBJ2-5
CDR3aa: CASSTLPLEETQYF

v_gene: TRBV15
j_gene: TRBJ2-2
CDR3aa: CATSSTRQGAQGGELFF

v_gene: TRBV11-2
j_gene: TRBJ2-7
CDR3aa: CASSPRYADFGEQYF